Below are 21 T cell receptor beta chains sequenced from a single sample in a study of control samples from healthy donors and cancer patients. Data came from immunoSEQ multiplex PCR; TCRdb stores just in-frame clones and leaves some out. The sample has 120,000 or so clones, about 95% seen once; the top ten hold about 4%. Input material: blood. The receptors were sampled from a man aged 25-40 years in good health.

This sequence joins TRBV19 and TRBJ1-5; 10 positions match TRBD1. This CDR3 contains 14 residues. The germline V gene has CDR1 LNHDA and CDR2 SQIVND (reference sequence). The V and J ends lost 5 bases and 5 bases, in that order; junction bases with no gene match: 3. The CDR3: CASSWTGGDQPQHF. In DNA, the CDR3 is TGTGCCAGTAGTTGGACAGGGGGGGATCAGCCCCAGCATTTT.

The chain carries TRBV28 and TRBJ1-4; maybe TRBD1 (5 bases). The CDR3 is 16 amino acids. CDR1 MDHEN and CDR2 SYDVKM come from the germline V gene. Between the trimmed V and J ends, which lost 5 bases and 5 bases, there was a span of 18 bases. The CDR3 loop reads CASSGDADLRNEKLFF. As DNA, the CDR3 is TGTGCCAGCAGTGGGGACGCGGACTTAAGAAATGAAAAACTGTTTTTT.

V gene TRBV28 combines with J gene TRBJ2-7; TRBD1 aligns across 10 bases. V was clipped by 3 bases and J by 2 bases; unmatched bases: 13. CDR1 and CDR2 (germline): MDHEN, SYDVKM. This CDR3 has 18 residues. As DNA, the CDR3 is TGTGCCAGCAGTTTCCCCCCGGCCGGGACAGGGGCTACCTACGAGCAGTACTTC. It encodes CASSFPPAGTGATYEQYF.

This chain links TRBV10-3 with TRBJ1-3; possibly TRBD1 for D (6 bases). In germline, CDR1 is ENHRY, CDR2 SYGVKD. Trimming removed 10 bases at V and 4 bases at J, with 17 bases between. The CDR3 is made up of 14 amino acids. Here the CDR3 reads CANSDSTSGNTIYF. The CDR3, as DNA: TGTGCCAACTCGGACAGTACTTCAGGAAACACCATATATTTT.

The chain is built from TRBV5-6 and TRBJ1-4, with D hard to call. The CDR3 has 17 amino acids. V lost 3 bases and J 2 bases, leaving 17 bases between the germline ends. Germline CDR1 reads SGHDT; CDR2 reads YYEEEE. Written as DNA, the CDR3 is TGTGCCAGCAGCTCCACCCCTAACAGTCGGACTAATGAAAAACTGTTTTTT. As protein: CASSSTPNSRTNEKLFF.

This sequence joins TRBV7-6 and TRBJ2-5, with 8 nucleotides matching TRBD2. After removal of 3 bases from V and 4 bases from J, the junction contained 7 bases not matched to a gene. The V gene's germline CDR1 is SGHVS and CDR2 FNYEAQ. This CDR3 comprises 15 residues. The CDR3 DNA is TGTGCCAGCAGCTTTGGGGCGGGGGGCGGAGAGACCCAGTACTTC. This sequence encodes CASSFGAGGGETQYF.

The chain has TRBV7-2 and TRBJ2-7, with TRBD2 matching 7 bases. With V trimmed by 3 bases and J by 5 bases, 10 bases remained unmatched. Germline values: CDR1 SGHTA, CDR2 FQGNSA. The CDR3 covers 15 residues. CDR3 in amino acids: CASSFTLAGFHEQYF. The CDR3 nucleotides are TGTGCCAGCAGCTTTACGTTAGCGGGCTTTCACGAGCAGTACTTC.

This clone was seen more than once but under ten times. The chain joins TRBV7-9 to TRBJ2-2; 10 bases agree with TRBD1. The germline V gene encodes CDR1 SEHNR and CDR2 FQNEAQ (reference sequence). This CDR3 comprises 15 residues. V gave up 5 bases and J gave up 7 bases; unmatched junction bases: 7. In nucleotides, the CDR3 is TGTGCCAGCAGCCCTCCGGGACAGGGGATCGGGGAGCTGTTTTTT. It translates to CASSPPGQGIGELFF. The full variable domain, rest sourced from reference TRBV7-9 and TRBJ2-2, is DTGVSQNPRHKITKRGQNVTFRCDPISEHNRLYWYRQTLGQGPEFLTYFQNEAQLEKSRLLSDRFSAERPKGSFSTLEIQRTEQGDSAMYLCASSPPGQGIGELFFGEGSRLTVL.

This clone was detected only once. The chain joins TRBV4-3 to TRBJ2-7, with D perhaps TRBD1 or TRBD2 (6 bases each). With 0 bases removed from V and 3 bases from J, the gap between germline ends came to 15 bases. Per the germline V gene, CDR1 is LGHNA and CDR2 is YSLEER. CDR3 length: 16 residues. DNA of the CDR3: TGCGCCAGCAGCCAAGATAGGGGGGCAGGGGACTACGAGCAGTACTTC. Its translation: CASSQDRGAGDYEQYF.

The rearrangement joins TRBV5-1 to TRBJ2-5; D is perhaps TRBD1 (6 bases). The ends were cut back, 4 bases at V and 5 bases at J, with 15 bases in the middle. This CDR3 contains 14 residues. CDR1 SGHRS and CDR2 YFSETQ come from the germline V gene. The CDR3 DNA reads as TGCGCCAGCAGCGTACACAGGGAAGGCGAGACCCAGTACTTC. This encodes CASSVHREGETQYF.

This chain uses TRBV19 with TRBJ1-2; 10 nucleotides agree with TRBD1. The CDR3 spans 18 residues. With V trimmed by 5 bases and J by 2 bases, 14 bases remained unmatched. Germline V CDR1 and CDR2: LNHDA, SQIVND (reference sequence). The CDR3 region is CASSLTLFTGQGNYGYTF. The CDR3 nucleotides are TGTGCCAGTAGTCTTACTCTTTTTACGGGACAGGGGAACTATGGCTACACCTTC.

A single count supports this clone. This chain connects TRBV5-5 to TRBJ1-5, with D hard to call. The CDR3 is 14 residues long. V was clipped by 3 bases and J by 0 bases, with 7 bases between them. Germline assignment: CDR1 SGHKS and CDR2 YYEKEE (reference sequence). The CDR3 DNA sequence: TGTGCCAGCAGCTGGATCTATAGCAATCAGCCCCAGCATTTT. Encoded protein: CASSWIYSNQPQHF.

This clone has a single count. The chain uses TRBV7-8 and TRBJ2-2; perhaps D is TRBD1 or TRBD2 (5 bases each). V was shortened by 1 base and J by 6 bases, with 9 bases between the two germline ends. The CDR3 loop spans 14 amino acids. The germline CDR1 and CDR2 sequences are SGHVS and FQNEAQ. CDR3 coding DNA: TGTGCCAGCAGCTTAGTTCCGGGGCCCGGGGAGCTGTTTTTT. Translating it yields CASSLVPGPGELFF.

This chain uses TRBV11-2 with TRBJ2-3; 12 bases are shared with TRBD2. The CDR3 totals 16 residues. Germline trimming cut 3 bases from V and 6 bases from J; bases unmatched to any gene: 7. Germline CDR1 is SGHAT and CDR2 is FQNNGV. The CDR3 protein is CASSFRLAGAGDTQYF. CDR3 in DNA: TGTGCCAGCAGCTTCCGACTAGCGGGGGCGGGCGATACGCAGTATTTT.

Of note for this clone: Other DNA sequences in the same sample also yield this CDR3. The chain carries TRBV19 and TRBJ2-1, with 7 bases that match TRBD2. This CDR3 has 13 residues. From germline, CDR1 is LNHDA and CDR2 SQIVND (reference sequence). The trim removed 4 bases at V and 4 bases at J, leaving 1 base unmatched. The DNA for the CDR3 is TGTGCCAGTAGTAGCGGGGGATACAATGAGCAGTTCTTC. The encoded protein is CASSSGGYNEQFF.

This sequence joins TRBV3-1 (or the pseudogene TRBV3-2) and TRBJ1-1, with D possibly matching TRBD1 (5 bases). Trimming cost V 4 bases and J 1 base, with 10 bases left between them. CDR1 is LGHDT and CDR2 is YNNKEL in the germline V gene (reference sequence). This CDR3 is 14 amino acids long. The CDR3, as DNA: TGTGCCAGCAGCCGAAAAGGACAGAACACTGAAGCTTTCTTT. Amino acids: CASSRKGQNTEAFF.

The rearrangement links TRBV4-2 to TRBJ1-2; D remains unclear. Germline loops: CDR1 LGHNA, CDR2 YNFKEQ. The ends were cut back, 0 bases at V and 8 bases at J, with 22 bases in the middle. The CDR3 spans 17 residues. This chain's CDR3 is CASSQDLAGVLGVGYTF. The CDR3 DNA reads TGTGCCAGCAGCCAAGATCTTGCCGGGGTGTTAGGAGTGGGCTACACCTTC.

The chain uses TRBV4-3 and TRBJ1-1; D may be TRBD1 (5 bases). V was trimmed by 3 bases and J by 1 base, leaving 15 bases between them. Germline assignment: CDR1 LGHNA and CDR2 YSLEER. The CDR3 length is 16 residues. The CDR3 DNA reads TGCGCCAGCAGCCAGGACATGGGACTGCCGAACACTGAAGCTTTCTTT. Amino acids: CASSQDMGLPNTEAFF.

The CDR3 protein is CASSSQGDTGELFF. The CDR3 nucleotides read TGTGCCAGTAGCAGTCAGGGGGACACCGGGGAGCTGTTTTTT. The chain carries TRBV9 and TRBJ2-2; 7 bases align to TRBD1. The V gene's germline CDR1 is SGDLS and CDR2 YYNGEE. V shed 8 bases, J shed 3 bases, and the junction held 7 bases outside the gene matches. The CDR3 runs 14 residues. Filled out from reference TRBV9 and TRBJ2-2, the complete variable domain reads DSGVTQTPKHLITATGQRVTLRCSPRSGDLSVYWYQQSLDQGLQFLIQYYNGEERAKGNILERFSAQQFPDLHSELNLSSLELGDSALYFCASSSQGDTGELFFGEGSRLTVL.

The chain is built from TRBV6-5 and TRBJ1-4; 8 bases map to TRBD1. V shed 6 bases and J 8 bases; nucleotides not matched to a gene: 5. The CDR3 has 13 residues. Germline CDR1 MNHEY, CDR2 SVGAGI. CDR3 in DNA: TGTGCCAGCAGGCAGGGGGCGTCGGAAAAACTGTTTTTT. Translation: CASRQGASEKLFF.

The chain employs TRBV4-1 and TRBJ2-5; D unresolved. Looked up from germline, CDR1 is MGHRA and CDR2 is YSYEKL. Trimming took 3 bases from V and 2 from J, leaving 10 bases between them. The CDR3 is 14 residues long. The CDR3 spells CASSHLRPQETQYF. CDR3 coding DNA: TGCGCCAGCAGCCATCTGCGGCCACAAGAGACCCAGTACTTC.